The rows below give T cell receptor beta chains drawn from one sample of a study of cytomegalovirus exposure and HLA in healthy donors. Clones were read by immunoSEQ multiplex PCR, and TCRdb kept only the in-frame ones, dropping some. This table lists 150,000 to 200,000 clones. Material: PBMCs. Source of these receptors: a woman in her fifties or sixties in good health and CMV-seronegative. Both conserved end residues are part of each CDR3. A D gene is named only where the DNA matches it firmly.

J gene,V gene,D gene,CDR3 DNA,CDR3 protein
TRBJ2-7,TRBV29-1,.,TGCAGCGTTGAAGATCGGGGAGGGACACAGTACTCCTACGAGCAGTACTTC,CSVEDRGGTQYSYEQYF
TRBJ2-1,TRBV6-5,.,TGTGCCAGCAGTGAGGGCCCACATAGGGATGAGCAGTTCTTC,CASSEGPHRDEQFF
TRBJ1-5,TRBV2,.,TGTGCCAGCAGTGAAAGGGCAGGGATCGATAGCAATCAGCCCCAGCATTTT,CASSERAGIDSNQPQHF
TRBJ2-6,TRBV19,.,TGTGCCAGTAGTAGAGTGCAATCTGGGGCCAACGTCCTGACTTTC,CASSRVQSGANVLTF
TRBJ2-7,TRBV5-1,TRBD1,TGCGCCAGCAGCACCGGACAGGGCTCCGAGCAGTACTTC,CASSTGQGSEQYF
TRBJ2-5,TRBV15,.,TGTGCCACCAGCAGAACAGGAGGGCAACTATCGGGGAGAGAGACCCAGTACTTC,CATSRTGGQLSGRETQYF
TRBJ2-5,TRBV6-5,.,TGTGCCAGCAGGTCGTTGTGGACCCAGTACTTC,CASRSLWTQYF
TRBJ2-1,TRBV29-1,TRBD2,TGCAGCGTTGGTTGGGCGGGAGGACTCAATGAGCAGTTCTTC,CSVGWAGGLNEQFF
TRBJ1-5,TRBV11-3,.,TGTGCCAGCAGCTTAAGGAGGGAATCGGGCAATCAGCCCCAGCATTTT,CASSLRRESGNQPQHF
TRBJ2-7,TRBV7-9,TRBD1,TGTGCCAGCAGCCCGGGGACAGGGTCCTCCGAGCAGTACTTC,CASSPGTGSSEQYF
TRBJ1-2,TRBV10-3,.,TGTGCCATCAGTGACTCGGTCTATGGCTACACCTTC,CAISDSVYGYTF
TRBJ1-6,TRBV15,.,TGTGCCACCAGCAGAGATCGAGGCAAAGAAGCACCCCTCCACTTT,CATSRDRGKEAPLHF
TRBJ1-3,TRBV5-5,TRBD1,TGTGCCAGCAGCTTAATAGGGGGCGCATTTACTATAGCCACCATATATTTT,CASSLIGGAFTIATIYF
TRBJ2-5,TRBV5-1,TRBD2,TGCGCCAGCAGGCATGGACTAGCAGGGGAGACCCAGTACTTC,CASRHGLAGETQYF
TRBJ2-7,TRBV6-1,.,TGTGCCAGCAGTGACAGGGGTTTCGACGAGCAGTACTTC,CASSDRGFDEQYF
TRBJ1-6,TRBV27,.,TGTGCCAGCAGTCCGACCCCCGTTGGACCCAGGGATAATTCACCCCTCCACTTT,CASSPTPVGPRDNSPLHF
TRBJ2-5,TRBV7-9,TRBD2,TGTGCCAGCAGCCGATACGGGACTAGCGAGGGGGAGACCCAGTACTTC,CASSRYGTSEGETQYF
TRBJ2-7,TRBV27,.,TGTGCCAGCAGTTTTTCTAGCTTGAACTCCTACGAGCAGTACTTC,CASSFSSLNSYEQYF
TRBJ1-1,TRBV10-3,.,TGTGCCATCAGTCCAAAGGAGACCATGAACACTGAAGCTTTCTTT,CAISPKETMNTEAFF
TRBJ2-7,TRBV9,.,TGTGCCAGCAGCGTAGTCGAGAGTGCGGGGATAAACGAGCAGTACTTC,CASSVVESAGINEQYF
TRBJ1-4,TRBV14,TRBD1,TGTGCCAGCAGCCGAGGACAGGGTGTAGCTAATGAAAAACTGTTTTTT,CASSRGQGVANEKLFF
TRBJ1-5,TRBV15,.,TGTGCCACCAGCAGAGAGGACGGGGGCAATCAGCCCCAGCATTTT,CATSREDGGNQPQHF
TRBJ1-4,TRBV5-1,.,TGCGCCAGCAGCCCCCGGGTGGGGAGCGAGGAAAAACTGTTTTTT,CASSPRVGSEEKLFF
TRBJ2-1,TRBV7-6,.,TGTGCCAGCAGCTTAGGGGCTAGCGCGGATTACAATGAGCAGTTCTTC,CASSLGASADYNEQFF
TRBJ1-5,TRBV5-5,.,TGTGCCAGCAGCTCTGGCCGGGTTAGCAATCAGCCCCAGCATTTT,CASSSGRVSNQPQHF
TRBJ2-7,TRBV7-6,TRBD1,TGTGCCAGCAGCCCAGGGGGGACAGGGCTCTACGAGCAGTACTTC,CASSPGGTGLYEQYF
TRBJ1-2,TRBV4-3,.,TGCGCCAGCAGCCAAGATTCAGGCCTTTACTATGGCTACACCTTC,CASSQDSGLYYGYTF
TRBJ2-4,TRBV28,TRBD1,TGTGCCAGCAGGCAGGGCCCCGGGACAGAAAACATTCAGTACTTC,CASRQGPGTENIQYF
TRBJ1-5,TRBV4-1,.,TGCGCCAGCAGCCAAGAAGGGGCGGTGAGGAATCAGCCCCAGCATTTT,CASSQEGAVRNQPQHF
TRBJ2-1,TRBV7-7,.,TGTGCCAGCAGCCCCAGGCTTACGGATGAGCAGTTCTTC,CASSPRLTDEQFF
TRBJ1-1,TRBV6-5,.,TGTGCCAGCAGTTACTCGATTGTTAGTGAAGCTTTCTTT,CASSYSIVSEAFF
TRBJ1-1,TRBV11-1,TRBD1,TGTGCCAGCAGCTGGGCCGGGACAGGGTCTACCGATGAAGCTTTCTTT,CASSWAGTGSTDEAFF
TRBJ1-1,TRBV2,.,TGTGCCAGCAGTGGAGGGGGACGGGTCGGAAGGGACACTGAAGCTTTCTTT,CASSGGGRVGRDTEAFF
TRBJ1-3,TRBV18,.,TGTGCCAGCTCACCAAGTCTCGAGGGTACTGGAAACACCATATATTTT,CASSPSLEGTGNTIYF
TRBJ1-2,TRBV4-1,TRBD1,TGCGCCAGCAGCCAAGGGGACAGGGGCGGCTATGGCTACACCTTC,CASSQGDRGGYGYTF
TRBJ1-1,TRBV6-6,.,TGTGCCAGCAGTTACTTAGTGACAGCGAACACTGAAGCTTTCTTT,CASSYLVTANTEAFF
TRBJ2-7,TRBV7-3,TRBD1,TGTGCCAGCAGCCAAGGGACAGGGGGATACGAGCAGTACTTC,CASSQGTGGYEQYF
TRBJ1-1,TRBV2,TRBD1,TGTGCCAGGTCCCGGGACAGGGGAAACACTGAAGCTTTCTTT,CARSRDRGNTEAFF
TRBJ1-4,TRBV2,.,TGTGCCAGCACCCGGGACATCTATAATGAAAAACTGTTTTTT,CASTRDIYNEKLFF
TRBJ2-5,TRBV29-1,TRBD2,TGCAGCGTTGAATTAGCGGGAGGGCCCCAAGAGACCCAGTACTTC,CSVELAGGPQETQYF
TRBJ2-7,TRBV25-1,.,TGTGCCAGCAGTGAAGTCTGGCCCGATTACGAGCAGTACTTC,CASSEVWPDYEQYF
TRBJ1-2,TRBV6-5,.,TGTGCCAGCAGTTACGATAGCGCTTCGTATGGCTACACCTTC,CASSYDSASYGYTF
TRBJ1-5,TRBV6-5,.,TGTGCCAGCAGTTACGGGGCGGGGAATCAGCCCCAGCATTTT,CASSYGAGNQPQHF
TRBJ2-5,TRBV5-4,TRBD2,TGTGCCAGCAGCCCCGGGGGGACTAGCGGGAAAGAGACCCAGTACTTC,CASSPGGTSGKETQYF
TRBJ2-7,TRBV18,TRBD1,TGTGCCAGCTCATCCCAGGGGGCGACCTACGAGCAGTACTTC,CASSSQGATYEQYF
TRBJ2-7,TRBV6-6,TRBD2,TGTGCCAGCAGTTGGGGGACTAGCGGCTACGAGCAGTACTTC,CASSWGTSGYEQYF
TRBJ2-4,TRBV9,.,TGTGCCAGCAGCTCGCAGGGCCAAAATATTCAGTACTTC,CASSSQGQNIQYF
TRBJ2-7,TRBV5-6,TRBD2,TGTGCCAGCAGCTTGGGCCCCACTAGCGGGGGATACGAGCAGTACTTC,CASSLGPTSGGYEQYF